This TCR beta chain was sequenced for a study of blood T cell repertoires in COVID-19. By its share, this clone is hyperexpanded. Original analysis: Nucleated cell counts were estimated from reference gene primer amplification. Generated by immunoSEQ multiplex PCR, the TCRdb table keeps only in-frame clones and is missing some. V and J calls and clone size follow that table, whereas D and trimming were derived from the DNA. In the table there are 150,000 to 200,000 clones, roughly 85% of which are singletons. The CDR3 runs to 15 residues. Germline CDR1 is SGHNT and CDR2 is YYREEE (reference sequence). Trimming stripped 0 bases from V and 6 bases from J, with 12 bases between.

The sequence was collected from a human donor with active or convalescent COVID-19. The donor label of this sample is uncertain. The sequencing input was peripheral blood. The chain uses TRBV5-4 and TRBJ2-2, with D possibly being TRBD1 (5 bases). CDR3 sequence reads: CASSLEKGHAGELFF. Written as DNA, the CDR3 is TGTGCCAGCAGCTTGGAAAAGGGGCATGCCGGGGAGCTGTTTTTT.